The 8 T cell receptor beta chains in this list originate from one sample, sequenced in a study of memory CD4+ T cells and cytomegalovirus serostatus. The method was immunoSEQ multiplex PCR; TCRdb's version includes in-frame clones alone and lacks a portion of them. The profile covers 35,000 to 50,000 clones, with around 80% appearing a single time and around 0.6% taken by the ten largest. Single viable CD3+CD4+CD8-CD45RO+ cells were sorted as the memory CD4+ T cells. The sequenced sample was memory CD4+ T cells from blood. These receptors originate from an adult in good health and CMV-seronegative.

The genes are TRBV19 and TRBJ1-2; D remains unclear. CDR1 LNHDA and CDR2 SQIVND come from the germline V gene (reference sequence). Trimming shortened V by 7 bases and J by 7 bases, and 16 bases separated the two germline ends. The CDR3 covers 13 residues. In DNA, the CDR3 is TGTGCCAGTATGACGGGAACCCGGGCTGGCTACACCTTC. This codes for CASMTGTRAGYTF.

The rearrangement uses TRBV5-6 and TRBJ2-6; D is unclear. The CDR3 runs to 17 residues. CDR1 is SGHDT, CDR2 YYEEEE, per germline. V gave up 5 bases and J gave up 2 bases, with 17 bases separating them. CDR3 protein: CASSGDLNPPGANVLTF. Here the CDR3 DNA reads TGTGCCAGCAGTGGGGATCTAAACCCTCCTGGGGCCAACGTCCTGACTTTC.

The rearrangement links TRBV2 to TRBJ2-5, with D tentatively TRBD1 (5 bases). V was pared by 2 bases and J by 6 bases, with 16 bases between. The CDR3 totals 15 residues. Germline V gene sequence: CDR1 SNHLY, CDR2 FYNNEI. The CDR3 sequence is CASSEKAGKSQTQYF. CDR3 nucleotide sequence: TGTGCCAGCAGTGAAAAGGCAGGGAAAAGCCAGACCCAGTACTTC.

The chain uses TRBV2 and TRBJ1-5, with D possibly being TRBD1 (6 bases). The germline V gene encodes CDR1 SNHLY and CDR2 FYNNEI. Trimming took 7 bases from V and 5 from J, leaving 12 bases between them. The CDR3 runs 13 residues. Here the CDR3 reads CASKKEGDQPQHF. The CDR3 nucleotides read TGTGCCAGCAAAAAGGAGGGGGATCAGCCCCAGCATTTT. Supplemented by reference TRBV2 and TRBJ1-5, the full variable domain reads EPEVTQTPSHQVTQMGQEVILRCVPISNHLYFYWYRQILGQKVEFLVSFYNNEISEKSEIFDDQFSVERPDGSNFTLKIRSTKLEDSAMYFCASKKEGDQPQHFGDGTRLSIL.

Here the CDR3 reads CAWRRGATNEKLFF. CDR3 DNA sequence: TGTGCCTGGAGAAGAGGGGCAACTAATGAAAAACTGTTTTTT. This chain connects TRBV30 to TRBJ1-4, with D perhaps TRBD1 (5 bases). This CDR3 region has 14 residues. V gave up 3 bases and J gave up 0 bases, with 8 bases separating them. Germline loops: CDR1 GTSNPN, CDR2 SVGIG (reference sequence).

The rearrangement joins TRBV5-1 to TRBJ2-2; the D call may be TRBD1 or TRBD2 (6 bases each). CDR3 length: 18 amino acids. Germline V gene data show CDR1 as SGHRS and CDR2 as YFSETQ. V was trimmed by 0 bases and J by 1 base, leaving 16 bases between them. The CDR3 DNA sequence: TGCGCCAGCAGCTTGGACCTGCGAGGGGGGCTGAACACCGGGGAGCTGTTTTTT. Protein product: CASSLDLRGGLNTGELFF.

The chain has TRBV4-2 and TRBJ2-2; D not resolved. The germline V gene encodes CDR1 LGHNA and CDR2 YNFKEQ. The V end was cut by 1 base, the J end by 6 bases, with 15 bases between. The CDR3 length is 16 residues. This chain's CDR3 is CASSQGREPLAGELFF. The CDR3 DNA reads as TGTGCCAGCAGCCAAGGGAGAGAGCCTTTGGCCGGGGAGCTGTTTTTT.

The chain carries TRBV20-1 and TRBJ1-1; D ambiguous. Trimming shortened V by 5 bases and J by 13 bases, and 14 bases separated the two germline ends. The V gene's germline CDR1 is DFQATT and CDR2 SNEGSKA (reference sequence). The CDR3 totals 10 residues. The CDR3 nucleotides are TGCAGTGCTTATTTGGGTGGGCATTTCTTT. Amino acids: CSAYLGGHFF.